A single sample is the source of the 15 T cell receptor beta chains below, sequenced in a study of CD8+ T cells in alopecia areata (dated by TCRdb to 2017 to 2018). Library preparation employed the immunoSEQ multiplex PCR assay. For TCR sequencing, RNA was extracted from every sample and reverse transcribed into cDNA to serve as template. In its TCRdb copy, this immuneACCESS table keeps in-frame sequences only and misses some clones. Where compared with another copy, unresolved V genes explain less than half of these, and the others have no known cause. The sample yields 150,000 to 190,000 clones; about 53% were counted once. The ten most abundant clones make up 15% to 20% of the sample. The time point label, as the study defines it: baseline before oral tofacitinib. The sequencing here drew on CD8+ T cells sorted from blood, taken at week 0. These receptors came from a human donor with alopecia areata.

The chain recombines TRBV11-2 with TRBJ2-7; no definite D call. The CDR3 is made up of 13 amino acids. The V and J ends lost 0 bases and 1 base respectively, with 4 bases between them. CDR1 and CDR2 (germline): SGHAT, FQNNGV. The CDR3 DNA sequence: TGTGCCAGCAGCTTAGAGGATTCCTACGAGCAGTACTTC. Its protein product is CASSLEDSYEQYF.

This clone was detected once. The V call is TRBV2, the J call TRBJ1-2; D remains unclear. Germline CDR1 and CDR2: SNHLY and FYNNEI. The CDR3 sequence is 11 residues long. CDR3 nucleotide sequence: TGTGCTCCGATCGGCGTGGATGGCTACACCTTC. Amino acid sequence: CAPIGVDGYTF.

The chain employs TRBV11-3 and TRBJ2-2; tentatively, D is TRBD1 (6 bases). The ends were cut back, 0 bases at V and 6 bases at J, with 14 bases in the middle. Germline V gives CDR1 SGHNT, CDR2 YENEEA. CDR3 length equals 16 residues. The CDR3 reads CASSLEGGFRPGELFF. CDR3 DNA sequence: TGTGCCAGCAGCTTAGAAGGGGGATTCCGCCCCGGGGAGCTGTTTTTT.

J is TRBJ2-1 and V is TRBV7-3, with D tentatively TRBD2 (5 bases). Germline CDR1 is SGHTA and CDR2 is FQGTGA. This CDR3 has 17 residues. Between the trimmed V and J ends, which lost 3 bases and 5 bases, there was a span of 20 bases. Here the CDR3 reads CASSLGLSDERDNEQFF. CDR3 in DNA: TGTGCCAGCAGCTTGGGCCTTAGCGACGAGAGGGACAATGAGCAGTTCTTC.

The chain combines TRBV9 with TRBJ2-1, with 11 nucleotides matching TRBD1. CDR1 SGDLS and CDR2 YYNGEE come from the germline V gene. CDR3 size: 15 residues. With V trimmed by 3 bases and J by 4 bases, 3 bases remained unmatched. The CDR3 DNA reads as TGTGCCAGCAGCGGAGGGACAGGGGGTTACAATGAGCAGTTCTTC. Amino acids: CASSGGTGGYNEQFF.

This clone turned up a few times. This chain links TRBV29-1 with TRBJ2-7; no definite D call. Between the trimmed V and J ends, which lost 4 bases and 6 bases, there was a span of 10 bases. The length of the CDR3 is 11 residues. In germline, CDR1 is SQVTM, CDR2 ANQGSEA. In DNA form, the CDR3 reads TGCAGCGTTGTGGGGAATGCCGAGCAGTACTTC. Residues: CSVVGNAEQYF.

The chain couples TRBV27 to TRBJ2-7, with D perhaps TRBD2 (6 bases). The germline V gene encodes CDR1 MNHEY and CDR2 SMNVEV (reference sequence). Trimming pared 5 bases from V and 3 bases from J, leaving 14 bases between. This CDR3 has 14 amino acids. CDR3 region: CASSPTSGDYEQYF. DNA for the CDR3: TGTGCCAGCAGTCCGACCTCGGGGGACTACGAGCAGTACTTC.

The rearrangement joins TRBV29-1 to TRBJ2-1, with D unclear. V dropped 2 bases and J dropped 5 bases, with 1 base sitting between them. CDR3 length: 10 amino acids. In germline, CDR1 is SQVTM, CDR2 ANQGSEA. In DNA form, the CDR3 reads TGCAGCGTTGAAAACAATGAGCAGTTCTTC. Translation gives CSVENNEQFF.

The V gene is TRBV2, the J gene TRBJ2-1; 12 positions match TRBD2. Germline lookup yields CDR1 SNHLY and CDR2 FYNNEI. The CDR3 contains 16 residues. Trimming took 6 bases from V and 2 from J; bases not matched to a gene: 5. The CDR3 region is CASRGPSGRAYNEQFF. DNA for the CDR3: TGTGCCAGCAGGGGACCTAGCGGGAGGGCCTACAATGAGCAGTTCTTC.

This sequence joins TRBV15 and TRBJ2-7; 7 nucleotides agree with TRBD1. Germline V gene sequence: CDR1 LNHNV, CDR2 YYDKDF (reference sequence). V lost 0 bases to trimming and J lost 4 bases; unmatched junction nucleotides: 0. The CDR3 loop spans 13 amino acids. Here the CDR3 reads CATSREDRYEQYF. The CDR3 region has the DNA TGTGCCACCAGCAGAGAGGACAGGTACGAGCAGTACTTC.

The chain carries TRBV29-1 and TRBJ2-7; D is perhaps TRBD1 (6 bases). This CDR3 has 13 amino acids. With 4 bases removed from V and 0 bases from J, the gap between germline ends came to 10 bases. Looked up from germline, CDR1 is SQVTM and CDR2 is ANQGSEA. As DNA, the CDR3 is TGCAGCGTTGGGACAGATCTCTCCTACGAGCAGTACTTC. It is translated as CSVGTDLSYEQYF.

The chain recombines TRBV15 with TRBJ1-5; D call uncertain. This CDR3 has 15 amino acids. With 0 bases removed from V and 2 bases from J, the gap between germline ends came to 8 bases. Germline V gene data show CDR1 as LNHNV and CDR2 as YYDKDF (reference sequence). In DNA, the CDR3 is TGTGCCACCAGCAGAGATCGCCGTGGCAATCAGCCCCAGCATTTT. Its translation is CATSRDRRGNQPQHF.

The rearrangement joins TRBV29-1 to TRBJ2-2; D gene ambiguous. V dropped 4 bases and J dropped 1 base, with 4 bases sitting between them. CDR1 and CDR2 from the germline V gene are SQVTM and ANQGSEA. The length of the CDR3 is 12 residues. CDR3 loop: CSVGGNTGELFF. The CDR3 coding sequence is TGCAGCGTTGGAGGGAACACCGGGGAGCTGTTTTTT.

There are a few counts of this clone. In DNA form, the CDR3 reads TGTGCCAGCAGTGAGAACACAGGGCAGGGTGAGCAGTTCTTC. Translation gives CASSENTGQGEQFF. The chain recombines TRBV6-4 with TRBJ2-1, with D tentatively TRBD1 (6 bases). This CDR3 has 14 residues. Trimming removed 3 bases at V and 9 bases at J, with 15 bases between. Germline-derived CDR1 and CDR2 are MRHNA and SNTAGT.

The chain is built from TRBV4-2 and TRBJ2-1; D gene unclear. Trimming cost V 4 bases and J 8 bases, with 9 bases left between them. The CDR3 totals 12 residues. CDR1 and CDR2 (germline): LGHNA, YNFKEQ. The CDR3 DNA reads as TGTGCCAGCAGCCCTACTGGGGATGAGCAGTTCTTC. Protein: CASSPTGDEQFF.